The 5 T cell receptor beta chains below were found in one sample sequenced in a study of sequential checkpoint blockade in melanoma. Documented treatment: randomized to nivolumab then ipilimumab (arm A) or the reverse (arm B). The repertoire was sequenced with immunoSEQ multiplex PCR; TCRdb's copy has only in-frame clones and lacks some. The sample has more than 10,000 clones, over 60% seen once. The material sequenced was CD8+ T cells sorted from blood (inferred from file names), taken from a patient given nivolumab and ipilimumab in sequence. The receptors come from a human donor with melanoma.

This clone has just a few counts. CDR3 region: CASGLAGGGDEQFF. CDR3 nucleotide sequence: TGTGCCAGCGGTCTAGCGGGAGGGGGAGATGAGCAGTTCTTC. This chain uses TRBV6-5 with TRBJ2-1; 12 positions match TRBD2. Looked up from germline, CDR1 is MNHEY and CDR2 is SVGAGI. J lost 8 bases, V lost 8 bases, and 7 bases had no gene match. The CDR3 spans 14 residues.

In DNA form, the CDR3 reads TGTGCCAGCACGCCCAGCGTAAATGAGCAGTTCTTC. The encoded protein is CASTPSVNEQFF. The chain joins TRBV2 to TRBJ2-1; D not certain. The CDR3 length is 12 residues. Germline V gene data show CDR1 as SNHLY and CDR2 as FYNNEI. V was trimmed by 7 bases and J by 7 bases, leaving 11 bases between them. Together with reference TRBV2 and TRBJ2-1, the CDR3 gives the full variable domain: EPEVTQTPSHQVTQMGQEVILRCVPISNHLYFYWYRQILGQKVEFLVSFYNNEISEKSEIFDDQFSVERPDGSNFTLKIRSTKLEDSAMYFCASTPSVNEQFFGPGTRLTVL.

This clone was detected only once. The chain combines TRBV6-5 with TRBJ1-5, with D possibly matching TRBD1 (5 bases). Germline CDR1 is MNHEY and CDR2 is SVGAGI. V dropped 0 bases and J dropped 6 bases, with 9 bases sitting between them. The CDR3 totals 14 residues. The CDR3 coding sequence is TGTGCCAGCAGTTACTCAGGAGGGACTCAGCCCCAGCATTTT. Translating it yields CASSYSGGTQPQHF.

The chain couples TRBV2 to TRBJ2-7; TRBD1 agrees at 7 bases. This CDR3 contains 14 residues. In germline, CDR1 is SNHLY, CDR2 FYNNEI. V was clipped by 7 bases and J by 3 bases; unmatched bases: 9. CDR3 sequence (DNA): TGTGCCAGCAAAGACAGGGTTAATAACTACGAGCAGTACTTC. It specifies CASKDRVNNYEQYF.

The chain has TRBV4-1 and TRBJ2-5; 7 bases match TRBD1. V was pared by 1 base and J by 5 bases, with 10 bases of the junction left unmatched. Germline lookup yields CDR1 MGHRA and CDR2 YSYEKL. The CDR3 is 16 amino acids. CDR3 residues: CASSQASRGLDETQYF. Here the CDR3 DNA reads TGCGCCAGCAGCCAAGCTTCCAGGGGGTTAGACGAGACCCAGTACTTC.